These 18 T cell receptor beta chains were sequenced from one sample in a study of T cells expressing NK-cell markers. From the 5' RACE reads, TCRdb lists one entry per CDR3 protein and no DNA. The specimen's table records approximately 550,000 distinct CDR3 sequences. The source material was blood T cells: a sorted CD56 or NKG2C T cell subset, CD4+ or CD8+ T cells, or bulk PBMC T cells (not recorded which). These receptors were obtained from a man younger than 35 in good health.

The genes are TRBV9 and TRBJ2-2. The CDR3 is 14 amino acids. Germline CDR1 SGDLS, CDR2 YYNGEE. The CDR3 sequence is CASSVAPRTGELFF. The full variable domain, in which reference TRBV9 and TRBJ2-2 provide the parts outside the CDR3, is DSGVTQTPKHLITATGQRVTLRCSPRSGDLSVYWYQQSLDQGLQFLIQYYNGEERAKGNILERFSAQQFPDLHSELNLSSLELGDSALYFCASSVAPRTGELFFGEGSRLTVL.

This chain connects TRBV24-1 to TRBJ1-2; TCRdb indicates TRBD1, and absent DNA this call remains unverified. Per the germline V gene, CDR1 is KGHDR and CDR2 is SFDVKD. The length of the CDR3 is 16 residues. CDR3 amino acids: CATSEPGTQGLDGYTF.

This chain connects TRBV5-5 to TRBJ2-2. Per germline, CDR1 SGHKS and CDR2 YYEKEE (reference sequence). CDR3 size: 17 residues. CDR3 residues: CASSYSRGSANTGELFF.

The V call is TRBV5-1, the J call TRBJ2-7; TCRdb selects TRBD1, and the lack of DNA leaves this call unchecked. The CDR3 consists of 14 residues. Per the germline V gene, CDR1 is SGHRS and CDR2 is YFSETQ. CDR3 region: CASSPSTDRVEQYF.

This chain connects TRBV24-1 to TRBJ2-1. The CDR3 contains 14 residues. CDR1 and CDR2 (germline): KGHDR, SFDVKD. This chain's CDR3 is CATSGGFWYNEQFF.

This chain links TRBV9 with TRBJ2-1; TCRdb's D call of TRBD2 is untestable without DNA. The germline CDR1 and CDR2 sequences are SGDLS and YYNGEE. The CDR3 loop spans 16 amino acids. The CDR3 loop is CASSVRSSETYNEQFF.

V gene TRBV7-8 combines with J gene TRBJ2-5; the D call from TCRdb, TRBD1, cannot be confirmed without DNA. Germline V lookup: CDR1 SGHVS, CDR2 FQNEAQ. This CDR3 comprises 16 residues. Here the CDR3 reads CASSLHGQTRGETQYF.

The chain links TRBV20-1 to TRBJ1-5; the TRBD1 assignment by TCRdb is unverifiable without DNA. Per the germline V gene, CDR1 is DFQATT and CDR2 is SNEGSKA (reference sequence). The CDR3 length is 15 residues. CDR3 region: CSARSGYSANQPQHF.

The rearrangement links TRBV4-2 to TRBJ2-3; checking the TCRdb D call of TRBD1 is not possible without DNA. Germline assignment: CDR1 LGHNA and CDR2 YNFKEQ. CDR3 length: 15 residues. The CDR3 spells CASSQDSGASDTQYF.

This sequence joins TRBV29-1 and TRBJ2-1; TCRdb indicates TRBD2, and absent DNA this call remains unverified. The CDR3 contains 17 residues. Germline-derived CDR1 and CDR2 are SQVTM and ANQGSEA. The CDR3 protein is CSVETLGGPFLYDEQFF.

CDR3: CASSPSGAPRSPDTQYF. The genes are TRBV12-3 or TRBV12-4 and TRBJ2-3; TCRdb's D call of TRBD1 is untestable without DNA. The CDR3 is 17 amino acids.

This chain joins TRBV6-1 and TRBJ2-3; TCRdb lists TRBD1, though no DNA is available to test this call. The CDR3 has 16 residues. The germline V gene has CDR1 MNHNS and CDR2 SASEGT. This CDR3 reads CASSDRGMGRADTQYF.

The chain links TRBV20-1 to TRBJ2-1; TCRdb calls TRBD1, which cannot be checked without DNA. The germline gives CDR1 DFQATT, CDR2 SNEGSKA (reference sequence). CDR3 length equals 12 residues. This chain's CDR3 is CSAREQGNEQFF.

The chain is built from TRBV14 and TRBJ1-4. Germline V gives CDR1 SGHDN, CDR2 FVKESK. The CDR3 totals 15 residues. CDR3: CASSQGGLGHEKLFF. Together with reference TRBV14 and TRBJ1-4, the CDR3 gives the full variable domain: EAGVTQFPSHSVIEKGQTVTLRCDPISGHDNLYWYRRVMGKEIKFLLHFVKESKQDESGMPNNRFLAERTGGTYSTLKVQPAELEDSGVYFCASSQGGLGHEKLFFGSGTQLSVL.

The CDR3 reads CSASLGPKETQYF. V is TRBV20-1 and J is TRBJ2-5; the TCRdb call, TRBD2, lacks DNA for checking. The germline CDR1 and CDR2 sequences are DFQATT and SNEGSKA (reference sequence). The length of the CDR3 is 13 residues.

CDR3 protein: CASSPYGTSSYNEQFF. The gene calls are TRBV11-2 and TRBJ2-1; absent DNA, TCRdb's TRBD2 call cannot be checked. Looked up from germline, CDR1 is SGHAT and CDR2 is FQNNGV. CDR3 length equals 16 residues. The full variable domain, rest sourced from reference TRBV11-2 and TRBJ2-1, is EAGVAQSPRYKIIEKRQSVAFWCNPISGHATLYWYQQILGQGPKLLIQFQNNGVVDDSQLPKDRFSAERLKGVDSTLKIQPAKLEDSAVYLCASSPYGTSSYNEQFFGPGTRLTVL.

This rearrangement joins TRBV4-1 to TRBJ2-3; the D call of TRBD2 rests on TCRdb alone, since no DNA is present to check it. The CDR3 is 17 residues long. Germline V CDR1 and CDR2: MGHRA, YSYEKL. The CDR3 sequence: CASSQEEGTLRGDTQYF.

The genes are TRBV27 and TRBJ2-2; the TCRdb call, TRBD2, lacks DNA for checking. The CDR3 length is 15 residues. Germline loops: CDR1 MNHEY, CDR2 SMNVEV (reference sequence). The CDR3 spells CASSLRGRATGELFF.